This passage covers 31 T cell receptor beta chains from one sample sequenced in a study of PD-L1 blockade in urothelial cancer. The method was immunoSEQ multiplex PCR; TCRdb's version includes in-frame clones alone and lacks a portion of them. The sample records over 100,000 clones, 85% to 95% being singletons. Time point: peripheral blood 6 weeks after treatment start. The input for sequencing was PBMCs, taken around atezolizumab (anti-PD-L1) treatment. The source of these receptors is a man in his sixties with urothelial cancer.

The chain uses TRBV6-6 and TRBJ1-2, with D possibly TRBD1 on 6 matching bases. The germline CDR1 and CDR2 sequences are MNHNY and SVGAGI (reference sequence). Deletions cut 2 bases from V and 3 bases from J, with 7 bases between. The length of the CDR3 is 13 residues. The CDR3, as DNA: TGTGCCAGCAGTTACCGGACAGACTATGGCTACACCTTC. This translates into CASSYRTDYGYTF.

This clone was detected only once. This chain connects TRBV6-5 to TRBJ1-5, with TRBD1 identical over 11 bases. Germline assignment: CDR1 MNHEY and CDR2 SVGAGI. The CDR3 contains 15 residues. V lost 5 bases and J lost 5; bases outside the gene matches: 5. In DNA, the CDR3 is TGTGCCAGCAGTAACGGACAGGGGGCTTATCAGCCCCAGCATTTT. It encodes CASSNGQGAYQPQHF.

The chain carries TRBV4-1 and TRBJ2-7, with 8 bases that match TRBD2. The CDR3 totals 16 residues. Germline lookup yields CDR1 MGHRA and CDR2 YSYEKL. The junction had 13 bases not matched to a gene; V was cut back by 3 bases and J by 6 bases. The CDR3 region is CASSQPREGPLREQYF. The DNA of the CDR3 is TGCGCCAGCAGCCAGCCCCGGGAGGGGCCGCTCCGCGAGCAGTACTTC.

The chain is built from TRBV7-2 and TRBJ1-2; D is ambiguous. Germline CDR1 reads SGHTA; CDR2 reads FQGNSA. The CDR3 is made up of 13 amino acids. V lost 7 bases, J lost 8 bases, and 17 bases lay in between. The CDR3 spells CASTSSPAGGYTF. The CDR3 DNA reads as TGTGCCAGCACCAGTAGCCCAGCGGGCGGCTACACCTTC.

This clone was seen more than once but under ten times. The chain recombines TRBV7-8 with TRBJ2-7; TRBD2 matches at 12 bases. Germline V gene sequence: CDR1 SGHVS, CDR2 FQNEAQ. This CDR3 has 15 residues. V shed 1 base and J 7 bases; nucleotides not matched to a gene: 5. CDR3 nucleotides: TGTGCCAGCAGCTTAGTTCTAGCGGGAGGGAGGGAGCAGTACTTC. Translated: CASSLVLAGGREQYF.

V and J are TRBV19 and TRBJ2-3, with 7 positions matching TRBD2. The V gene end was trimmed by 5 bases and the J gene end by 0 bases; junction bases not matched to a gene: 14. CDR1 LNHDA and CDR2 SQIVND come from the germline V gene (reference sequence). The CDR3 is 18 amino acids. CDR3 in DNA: TGTGCCAGTAGTCTCCGGACTAGACTATCACCTAGCACAGATACGCAGTATTTT. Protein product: CASSLRTRLSPSTDTQYF.

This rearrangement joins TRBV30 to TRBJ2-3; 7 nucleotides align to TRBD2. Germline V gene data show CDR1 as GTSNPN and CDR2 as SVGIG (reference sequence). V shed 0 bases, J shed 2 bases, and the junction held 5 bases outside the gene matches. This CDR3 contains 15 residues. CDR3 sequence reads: CAWSVGRGDTDTQYF. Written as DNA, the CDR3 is TGTGCCTGGAGTGTAGGCCGGGGGGACACAGATACGCAGTATTTT. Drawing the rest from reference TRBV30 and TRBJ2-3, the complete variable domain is SQTIHQWPATLVQPVGSPLSLECTVEGTSNPNLYWYRQAAGRGLQLLFYSVGIGQISSEVPQNLSASRPQDRQFILSSKKLLLSDSGFYLCAWSVGRGDTDTQYFGPGTRLTVL.

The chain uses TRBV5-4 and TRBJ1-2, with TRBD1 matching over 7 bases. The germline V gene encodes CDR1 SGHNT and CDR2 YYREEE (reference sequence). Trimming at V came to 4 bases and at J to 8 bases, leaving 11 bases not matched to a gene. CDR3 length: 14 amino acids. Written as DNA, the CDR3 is TGTGCCAGCAGCGTACCCCAGGGGGAGAAGGGCTACACCTTC. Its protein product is CASSVPQGEKGYTF.

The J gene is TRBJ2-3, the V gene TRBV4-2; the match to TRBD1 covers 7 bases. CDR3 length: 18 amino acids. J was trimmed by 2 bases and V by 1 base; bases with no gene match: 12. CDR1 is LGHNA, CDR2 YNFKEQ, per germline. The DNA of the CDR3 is TGTGCCAGCAGCCAAGGAGGGGGCCCCGACTATCCCACAGATACGCAGTATTTT. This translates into CASSQGGGPDYPTDTQYF.

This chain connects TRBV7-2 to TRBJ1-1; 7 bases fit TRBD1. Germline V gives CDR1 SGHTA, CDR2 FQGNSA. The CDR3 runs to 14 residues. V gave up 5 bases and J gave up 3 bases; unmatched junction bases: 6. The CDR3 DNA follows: TGTGCCAGCAGCCCATTAGGGGGCTACACTGAAGCTTTCTTT. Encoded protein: CASSPLGGYTEAFF.

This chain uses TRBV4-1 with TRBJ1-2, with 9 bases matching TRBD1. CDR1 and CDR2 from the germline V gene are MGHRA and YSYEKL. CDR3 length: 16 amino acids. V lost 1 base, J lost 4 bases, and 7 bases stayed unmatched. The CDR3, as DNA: TGCGCCAGCAGCCAAGTCCGGGACAGGGTTTCCTATGGCTACACCTTC. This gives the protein CASSQVRDRVSYGYTF.

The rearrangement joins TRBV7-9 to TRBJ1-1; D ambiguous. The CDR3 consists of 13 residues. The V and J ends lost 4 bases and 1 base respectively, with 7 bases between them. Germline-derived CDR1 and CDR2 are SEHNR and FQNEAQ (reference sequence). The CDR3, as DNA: TGTGCCAGCAGCTCGATGAGGAACACTGAAGCTTTCTTT. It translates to CASSSMRNTEAFF.

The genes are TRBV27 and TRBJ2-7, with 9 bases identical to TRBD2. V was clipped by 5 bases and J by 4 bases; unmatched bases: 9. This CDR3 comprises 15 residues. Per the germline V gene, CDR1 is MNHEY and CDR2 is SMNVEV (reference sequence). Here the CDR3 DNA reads TGTGCCAGCAGTCCATACAGCGGGAGGCAATACGAGCAGTACTTC. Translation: CASSPYSGRQYEQYF.

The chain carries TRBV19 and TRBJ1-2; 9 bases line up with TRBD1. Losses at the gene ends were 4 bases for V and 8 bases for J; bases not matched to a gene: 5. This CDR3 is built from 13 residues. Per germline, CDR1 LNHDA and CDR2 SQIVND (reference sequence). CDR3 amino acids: CASSKGQGGGYTF. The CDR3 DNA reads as TGTGCCAGTAGTAAGGGACAGGGCGGAGGCTACACCTTC.

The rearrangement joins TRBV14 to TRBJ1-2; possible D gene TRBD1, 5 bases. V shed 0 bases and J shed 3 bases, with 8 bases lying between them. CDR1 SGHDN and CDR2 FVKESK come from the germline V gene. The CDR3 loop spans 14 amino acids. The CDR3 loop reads CASSQDRGYYGYTF. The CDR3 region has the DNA TGTGCCAGCAGCCAAGATCGGGGGTACTATGGCTACACCTTC. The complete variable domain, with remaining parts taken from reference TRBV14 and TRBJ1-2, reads EAGVTQFPSHSVIEKGQTVTLRCDPISGHDNLYWYRRVMGKEIKFLLHFVKESKQDESGMPNNRFLAERTGGTYSTLKVQPAELEDSGVYFCASSQDRGYYGYTFGSGTRLTVV.

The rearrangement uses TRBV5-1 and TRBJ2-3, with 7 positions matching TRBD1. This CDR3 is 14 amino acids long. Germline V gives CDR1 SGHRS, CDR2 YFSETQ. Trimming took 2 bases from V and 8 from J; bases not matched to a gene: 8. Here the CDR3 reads CASSLPSPGGTQYF. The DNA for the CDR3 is TGCGCCAGCAGCTTACCAAGTCCAGGGGGTACGCAGTATTTT.

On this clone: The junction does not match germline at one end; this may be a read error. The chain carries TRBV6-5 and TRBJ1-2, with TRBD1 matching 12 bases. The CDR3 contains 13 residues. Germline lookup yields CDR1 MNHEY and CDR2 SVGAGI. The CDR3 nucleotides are TGTGCCAGCACCGGGACAGGGGGCGCCCCCCCTCTCTTC. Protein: CASTGTGGAPPLF.

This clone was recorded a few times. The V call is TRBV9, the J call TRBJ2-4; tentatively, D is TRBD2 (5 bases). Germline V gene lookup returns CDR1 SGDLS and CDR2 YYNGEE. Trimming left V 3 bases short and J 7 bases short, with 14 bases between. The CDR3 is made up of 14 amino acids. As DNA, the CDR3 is TGTGCCAGCAGCGGACGGGATAGAGGGAACATTCAGTACTTC. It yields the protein CASSGRDRGNIQYF.

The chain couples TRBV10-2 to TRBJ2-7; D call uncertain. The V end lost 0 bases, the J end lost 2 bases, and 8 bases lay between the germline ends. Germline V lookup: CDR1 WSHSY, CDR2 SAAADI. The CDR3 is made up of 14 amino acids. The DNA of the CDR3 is TGCGCCAGCAGTGAGTCGACTCGGACCTACGAGCAGTACTTC. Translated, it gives CASSESTRTYEQYF.

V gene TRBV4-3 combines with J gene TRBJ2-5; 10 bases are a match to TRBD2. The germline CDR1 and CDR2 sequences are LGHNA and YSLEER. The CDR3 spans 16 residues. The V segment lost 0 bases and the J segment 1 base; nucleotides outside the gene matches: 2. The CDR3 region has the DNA TGCGCCAGCAGCCAAGATTGGACTAGCGGCCAAGAGACCCAGTACTTC. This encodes CASSQDWTSGQETQYF.

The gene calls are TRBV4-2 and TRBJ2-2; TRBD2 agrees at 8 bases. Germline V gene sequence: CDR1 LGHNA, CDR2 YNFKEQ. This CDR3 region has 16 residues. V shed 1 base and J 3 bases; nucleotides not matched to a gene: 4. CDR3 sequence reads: CASSQGGTRHTGELFF. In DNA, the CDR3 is TGTGCCAGCAGCCAAGGAGGGACTAGGCACACCGGGGAGCTGTTTTTT.

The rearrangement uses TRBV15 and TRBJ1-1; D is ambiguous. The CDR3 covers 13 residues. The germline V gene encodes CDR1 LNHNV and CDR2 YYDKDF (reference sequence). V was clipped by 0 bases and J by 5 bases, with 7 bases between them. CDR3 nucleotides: TGTGCCACCAGCAGAGATGGGAGTACTGAAGCTTTCTTT. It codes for CATSRDGSTEAFF.

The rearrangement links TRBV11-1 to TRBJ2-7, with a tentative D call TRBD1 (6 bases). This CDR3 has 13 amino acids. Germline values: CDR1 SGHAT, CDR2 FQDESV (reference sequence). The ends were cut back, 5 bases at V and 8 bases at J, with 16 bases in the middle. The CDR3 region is CASSPGQFPQQYF. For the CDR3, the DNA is TGTGCCAGCAGCCCCGGACAGTTCCCGCAGCAGTACTTC.

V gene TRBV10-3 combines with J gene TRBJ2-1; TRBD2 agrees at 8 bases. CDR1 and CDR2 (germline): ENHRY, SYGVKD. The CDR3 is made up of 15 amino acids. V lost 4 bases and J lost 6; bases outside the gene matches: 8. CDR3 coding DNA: TGTGCCATCAGTGCCGGGCTAGCGGGTGTCAATGAGCAGTTCTTC. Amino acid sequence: CAISAGLAGVNEQFF.

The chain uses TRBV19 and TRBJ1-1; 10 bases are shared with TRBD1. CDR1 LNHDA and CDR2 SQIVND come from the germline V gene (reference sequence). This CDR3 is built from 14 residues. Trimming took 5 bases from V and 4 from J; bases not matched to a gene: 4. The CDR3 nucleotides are TGTGCCAGTAGTCCAAGGACAGGGGGCACTGAAGCTTTCTTT. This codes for CASSPRTGGTEAFF.

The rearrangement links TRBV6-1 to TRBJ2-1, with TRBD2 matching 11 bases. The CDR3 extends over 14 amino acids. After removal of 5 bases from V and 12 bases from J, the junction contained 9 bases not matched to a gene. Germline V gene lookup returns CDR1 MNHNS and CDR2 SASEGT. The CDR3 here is CASSNTGTSGRQFF. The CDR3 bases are TGTGCCAGCAGTAATACCGGGACTAGCGGAAGGCAGTTCTTC.

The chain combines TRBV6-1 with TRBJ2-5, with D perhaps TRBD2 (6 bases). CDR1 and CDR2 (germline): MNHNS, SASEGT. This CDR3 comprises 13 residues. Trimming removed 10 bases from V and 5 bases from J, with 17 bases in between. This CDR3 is CATRRAAGETQYF. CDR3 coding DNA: TGTGCCACCCGACGAGCTGCGGGGGAGACCCAGTACTTC.

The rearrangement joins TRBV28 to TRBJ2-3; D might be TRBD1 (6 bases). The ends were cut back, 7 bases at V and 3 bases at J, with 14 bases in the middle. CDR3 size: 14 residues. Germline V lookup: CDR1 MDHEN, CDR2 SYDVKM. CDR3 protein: CASMGTPGTDTQYF. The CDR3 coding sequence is TGTGCCAGCATGGGGACACCGGGGACAGATACGCAGTATTTT.

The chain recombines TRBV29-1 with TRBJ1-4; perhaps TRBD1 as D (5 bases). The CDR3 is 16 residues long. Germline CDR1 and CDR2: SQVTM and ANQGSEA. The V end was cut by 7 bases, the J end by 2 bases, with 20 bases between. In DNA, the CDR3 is TGCAGCGGTGGCCCGCGGGAAGAGGGGACTAATGAAAAACTGTTTTTT. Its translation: CSGGPREEGTNEKLFF.

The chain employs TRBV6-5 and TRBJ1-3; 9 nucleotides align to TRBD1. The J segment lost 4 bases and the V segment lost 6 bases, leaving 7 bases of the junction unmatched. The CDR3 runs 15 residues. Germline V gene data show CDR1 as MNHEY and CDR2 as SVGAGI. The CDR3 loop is CASSPGTGNGNTIYF. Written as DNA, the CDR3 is TGTGCCAGCAGCCCTGGGACAGGGAACGGAAACACCATATATTTT.

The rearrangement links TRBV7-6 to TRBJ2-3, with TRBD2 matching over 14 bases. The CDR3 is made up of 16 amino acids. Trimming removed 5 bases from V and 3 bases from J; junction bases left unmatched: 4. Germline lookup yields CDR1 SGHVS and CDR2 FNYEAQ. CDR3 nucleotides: TGTGCCAGCAGCCCGACTAGCGGGGGGGCTACAGATACGCAGTATTTT. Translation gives CASSPTSGGATDTQYF.